This TCR beta chain is from a study of T cell repertoires in cytomegalovirus infection. Study-wide background: As its CMV epitopes, the study selected recently identified HLA-C-restricted and well-studied HLA-B-restricted targets. It can be stated that public TCR beta signatures indicated CMV infection as well as a matching HLA type.

The CDR3 sequence is 13 residues long. V was trimmed by 3 bases and J by 3 bases, leaving 8 bases between them. One entry per CDR3 protein results from TCRdb running MiXCR on the reads. The sample yields approximately 910,000 distinct CDR3 sequences, around 30% seen once. Study conclusions and caveats: HLA-C-restricted TCR beta clonotypes specific for CMV led the ex vivo response.

A remark on this clonotype: Its antigen is not identified.

The V gene is TRBV12-3 or TRBV12-4, the J gene TRBJ1-2; D gene unclear. The sequencing here drew on cultured CD8+ T cells from PBMCs, taken from culture after CMV antigen stimulation. The receptor's source is a human donor in good health (CMV status not recorded). Some clones in this sample may be carry-over from other donors' samples. CDR3: CASSLSRYYGYTF. The CDR3 nucleotides are TGTGCCAGCAGTTTGAGTCGGTACTATGGCTACACCTTC.